The rows below give T cell receptor beta chains drawn from one sample of a study of T-cell reconstitution after alpha-beta-depleted transplantation in children. TCRdb redid the calling of the PCR reads with MiXCR, one entry per CDR3 protein. The data contain about 260,000 distinct CDR3 sequences, 11% of them seen just once; the ten biggest clones take up 23%. The specimen was peripheral blood, collected 180 days after TCRalphabeta/CD19-depleted stem cell transplant. The source of these receptors is a male patient between 2 and 10 years old who had a stem cell transplant for chronic granulomatous disease, so the T cells may come from the graft donor. Each CDR3 is given with its conserved first and last residue. Each record gives: J gene, V gene, clone size, D gene, CDR3 DNA, CDR3 protein. D genes are given only for firm matches. Part of the rows lack a size; the others show once, few, many or a class for expanded clones.

TRBJ1-4	TRBV29-1	many	NA	TGCAGCGTCTTACATGGTGAAAAACTGTTTTTT	CSVLHGEKLFF
TRBJ2-3	TRBV3-1	many	NA	TGTGCCAGCAGCCACCGCCCAGATACGCAGTATTTT	CASSHRPDTQYF
TRBJ1-5	TRBV28	NA	NA	TGTGCCAGCACCCCGGCGGGCAGGGTGGGCTATAGCAATCAGCCCCAGCATTTT	CASTPAGRVGYSNQPQHF
TRBJ2-2	TRBV20-1	many	NA	TGCAGTGCTCTCCGACTAGGTGGCACCGGGGAGCTGTTTTTT	CSALRLGGTGELFF
TRBJ2-2	TRBV2	few	TRBD2	TGTGCCAGCCAGGGACTAGCGGGAAACACCGGGGAGCTGTTTTTT	CASQGLAGNTGELFF
TRBJ2-1	TRBV10-3	many	NA	TGTGCCATCAAGAGGGAGAGCTCCTACAATGAGCAGTTCTTC	CAIKRESSYNEQFF
TRBJ2-5	TRBV7-9	many	NA	TGTGCCAGCAGCTTAGAATGGGAGACCCAGTACTTC	CASSLEWETQYF
TRBJ2-2	TRBV29-1	many	NA	TGCAGCGCCCGGGACACCGGGGAGCTGTTTTTT	CSARDTGELFF
TRBJ2-3	TRBV12-3/TRBV12-4	many	TRBD2	TGTGCCAGCAGAACCCCGGGACTAGCCGGGGATACGCAGTATTTT	CASRTPGLAGDTQYF
TRBJ2-1	TRBV5-4	many	TRBD1	TGTGCCAGCAGCTTGGCCCCGGGACAGGCTTACAATGAGCAGTTCTTC	CASSLAPGQAYNEQFF
TRBJ2-4	TRBV29-1	many	NA	TGCAGCGTAGCTGCTGCTAGGGACGCGGCCAAAAACATTCAGTACTTC	CSVAAARDAAKNIQYF
TRBJ2-1	TRBV20-1	many	TRBD2	TGCAGTGCTAGTTTCCCTAGCGGGGCCTACAATGAGCAGTTCTTC	CSASFPSGAYNEQFF
TRBJ2-6	TRBV6-2/TRBV6-3	many	NA	TGTGCCAGCAGTAACTCTGGGGCCAACGTCCTGACTTTC	CASSNSGANVLTF
TRBJ2-7	TRBV7-2	NA	TRBD2	TGTGCCAGCAGCTTAGCTGTATTTAGCGGGGTACCCTACGAGCAGTACTTC	CASSLAVFSGVPYEQYF
TRBJ2-5	TRBV19	NA	NA	TGTGCCAGTAGTATGGACAGCCAAGAGACCCAGTACTTC	CASSMDSQETQYF
TRBJ2-5	TRBV18	NA	NA	TGTGCCAGCTCACCCCAGGGAAAAGAGACCCAGTACTTC	CASSPQGKETQYF
TRBJ2-5	TRBV18	few	NA	TGTGCCAGCTCACCGAGTCTCCAGACCCAGTACTTC	CASSPSLQTQYF
TRBJ2-7	TRBV29-1	many	NA	TGCAGCGTTAAGACCGGTTCGATCTACGAGCAGTACTTC	CSVKTGSIYEQYF
TRBJ1-4	TRBV19	many	NA	TGTGCCAGTACCAGGGACGTGGATGAAAAACTGTTTTTT	CASTRDVDEKLFF
TRBJ2-1	TRBV7-9	many	NA	TGTGCCAGCAGCCCAGGGGAGGGGCCCCACAATGAGCAGTTCTTC	CASSPGEGPHNEQFF
TRBJ2-3	TRBV12-3/TRBV12-4	few	TRBD2	TGTGCCATCCGGACGGGAAAAGGCTGGGGCGGGAGGCCAGATACGCAGTATTTT	CAIRTGKGWGGRPDTQYF
TRBJ2-7	TRBV2	many	TRBD1	TGTGCCAGCAGTGGGGGCCCACAGGGGGCCTGGTACGAGCAGTACTTC	CASSGGPQGAWYEQYF
TRBJ1-1	TRBV12-3/TRBV12-4	many	NA	TGTGCCAGCACTCCCCGTGGCGACACTGAAGCTTTCTTT	CASTPRGDTEAFF
TRBJ2-2	TRBV7-2	many	NA	TGTGCCAGCAGCTTGTTCTTCGGGGTTGGGTCACCCGGGGAGCTGTTTTTT	CASSLFFGVGSPGELFF
TRBJ2-2	TRBV7-3	few	NA	TGTGCCAGCAGCTTAATCGGGATTTCAACCGGGGAGCTGTTTTTT	CASSLIGISTGELFF
TRBJ2-3	TRBV25-1	many	TRBD2	TGTGCCAGCAGTGGAGGGACTAGCGCAGATACGCAGTATTTT	CASSGGTSADTQYF
TRBJ2-2	TRBV4-3	many	TRBD2	TGCGCCAGCAGCCAAGATTTTCCTAGCGGGGGCCTCTCCACCGGGGAGCTGTTTTTT	CASSQDFPSGGLSTGELFF
TRBJ1-1	TRBV18	many	NA	TGTGCCAGCTCACCACTCGGGGGGAGGAACACTGAAGCTTTCTTT	CASSPLGGRNTEAFF
TRBJ2-7	TRBV6-5	many	NA	TGTGCCAGCAGTTACAACCAGGACATTCCCTACGAGCAGTACTTC	CASSYNQDIPYEQYF
TRBJ2-7	TRBV4-2	NA	NA	TGTGCCAGCAGCGGTGGGCTCCTCTCCTACGAGCAGTACTTC	CASSGGLLSYEQYF
TRBJ2-1	TRBV12-3/TRBV12-4	many	TRBD2	TGTGCCAGCAGTCAGACTAGCGGACCCTACAATGAGCAGTTCTTC	CASSQTSGPYNEQFF
TRBJ1-2	TRBV20-1	many	TRBD1	TGCAGTGCTCAAATCAAACAGGGGAACTATGGCTACACCTTC	CSAQIKQGNYGYTF
TRBJ2-7	TRBV23-1	NA	TRBD2	TGCGCCAGCAGTCTCAATTGGACTAGCGGGAGGAGGTCCTACGAGCAGTACTTC	CASSLNWTSGRRSYEQYF
TRBJ2-1	TRBV20-1	many	TRBD2	TGCAGTGCTAGGTCTTCTAGCGGGAACTCCTACAATGAGCAGTTCTTC	CSARSSSGNSYNEQFF
TRBJ1-2	TRBV28	NA	NA	TGTGCCAGCAGTTTACCCACCTATGGCTACACCTTC	CASSLPTYGYTF
TRBJ2-1	TRBV7-3	many	TRBD2	TGTGCCAGCAGCAGACTAGCGGGGGCCAATGAGCAGTTCTTC	CASSRLAGANEQFF
TRBJ1-1	TRBV27	many	TRBD1	TGTGCCAGCAGTAATCAGGGGGTCGAGAACACTGAAGCTTTCTTT	CASSNQGVENTEAFF
TRBJ1-5	TRBV12-3/TRBV12-4	many	NA	TGTGCCAGCAGTTTGAAACGGGGTCATCAGCCCCAGCATTTT	CASSLKRGHQPQHF
TRBJ2-2	TRBV12-3/TRBV12-4	many	TRBD2	TGTGCCAGCAGTCCGTTTGGGCTAGCGGGGGACGACACCGGGGAGCTGTTTTTT	CASSPFGLAGDDTGELFF
TRBJ2-1	TRBV18	many	TRBD2	TGTGCCAGCTCACGCCAACTAGCGGGGGGATACAATGAGCAGTTCTTC	CASSRQLAGGYNEQFF
TRBJ2-5	TRBV3-1	few	TRBD1	TGTGCCAGCAGACCGACAGGGGTGGAGACCCAGTACTTC	CASRPTGVETQYF
TRBJ2-2	TRBV5-6	many	NA	TGTGCCAGCAGCTTGGGCATGTTTCGACAGTACACCGGGGAGCTGTTTTTT	CASSLGMFRQYTGELFF
TRBJ2-7	TRBV12-3/TRBV12-4	many	NA	TGTGCCAGCAGTTACGGGGTTACCTACGAGCAGTACTTC	CASSYGVTYEQYF
TRBJ1-5	TRBV5-1	many	NA	TGCGCCAGCAGCCCCGACTACCCCCACCAGCCCCAGCATTTT	CASSPDYPHQPQHF
TRBJ2-7	TRBV5-1	many	NA	TGCGCCAGCAGCTTGACGGACACCCAGTCCTACGAGCAGTACTTC	CASSLTDTQSYEQYF
TRBJ2-7	TRBV12-3/TRBV12-4	many	NA	TGTGCCAGCAGCCCGTTTGGGGTACGAGGGCAGTACTTC	CASSPFGVRGQYF
TRBJ2-7	TRBV5-1	many	TRBD1	TGCGCCAGCAGCTTGGAAGGGGGCTACTACGAGCAGTACTTC	CASSLEGGYYEQYF
TRBJ2-3	TRBV7-2	many	NA	TGTGCCAGCAGCTTATTTATTGTTCCACGAGAAGATACGCAGTATTTT	CASSLFIVPREDTQYF